This passage covers 10 T cell receptor beta chains from one sample sequenced in a study of shared clonotypes between healthy human individuals. The naive CD8 subset, CD45RO-negative cells positively selected for CCR7, excluded terminally differentiated effector memory CD45RA+ cells. Sequencing was performed with immunoSEQ multiplex PCR; in TCRdb, only in-frame clones are kept and a portion is missing. Of roughly 2,000,000 clones in the sample, roughly 93% are singletons; the top ten hold more than 1.5%. Sequencing used naive CD8+ T cells from PBMCs. These receptors were collected from a man younger than 35 in good health. Some clones in this sample may be carry-over from other donors' samples.

This clone was counted only a few times. This chain joins TRBV11-2 and TRBJ2-7, with D possibly being TRBD2 (5 bases). V lost 4 bases to trimming and J lost 2 bases, with 6 bases between them. Germline CDR1 SGHAT, CDR2 FQNNGV. This CDR3 comprises 12 residues. The CDR3 DNA is TGTGCCAGCAGCTCCGGGACCTACGAGCAGTACTTC. This gives the protein CASSSGTYEQYF.

This clone was observed once. The chain joins TRBV9 to TRBJ1-5; possibly TRBD1 for D (5 bases). V lost 4 bases to trimming and J lost 4 bases, with 15 bases between them. Germline-derived CDR1 and CDR2 are SGDLS and YYNGEE. The CDR3 contains 15 residues. CDR3 region: CASSPRGGGNQPQHF. For the CDR3, the DNA is TGTGCCAGCAGCCCGCGGGGGGGAGGAAATCAGCCCCAGCATTTT. The complete variable domain, with remaining parts taken from reference TRBV9 and TRBJ1-5, reads DSGVTQTPKHLITATGQRVTLRCSPRSGDLSVYWYQQSLDQGLQFLIQYYNGEERAKGNILERFSAQQFPDLHSELNLSSLELGDSALYFCASSPRGGGNQPQHFGDGTRLSIL.

The J gene is TRBJ1-3, the V gene TRBV4-3; 7 bases align to TRBD1. The CDR3 length is 14 residues. Losses at the gene ends were 6 bases for V and 0 bases for J; bases not matched to a gene: 2. The V gene's germline CDR1 is LGHNA and CDR2 YSLEER. For the CDR3, the DNA is TGCGCCAGCAGTCCAGGGGGCTCTGGAAACACCATATATTTT. Amino acids: CASSPGGSGNTIYF.

The chain links TRBV2 to TRBJ2-1; 16 bases fit TRBD2. With V trimmed by 6 bases and J by 7 bases, 18 bases remained unmatched. The CDR3 has 20 amino acids. CDR1 is SNHLY and CDR2 is FYNNEI in the germline V gene. This chain's CDR3 is CASRRNPGLAGGPAENEQFF. CDR3 DNA: TGTGCCAGCAGGAGGAACCCGGGACTAGCGGGAGGGCCAGCCGAGAATGAGCAGTTCTTC.

This rearrangement joins TRBV10-1 to TRBJ2-1, with a tentative D call TRBD2 (6 bases). Germline V CDR1 and CDR2: WNHNN, SYGVQD (reference sequence). CDR3 length: 14 residues. V dropped 4 bases and J dropped 2 bases, with 9 bases sitting between them. CDR3 DNA sequence: TGCGCCAGCAGTGGAGCGGGTACCTACAATGAGCAGTTCTTC. This sequence encodes CASSGAGTYNEQFF.

The chain uses TRBV5-6 and TRBJ1-5, with unresolved D. V shed 3 bases and J shed 0 bases, with 10 bases lying between them. The CDR3 consists of 15 residues. The V gene's germline CDR1 is SGHDT and CDR2 YYEEEE. CDR3 residues: CASSSPPCSNQPQHF. Written as DNA, the CDR3 is TGTGCCAGCAGCTCCCCCCCGTGTAGCAATCAGCCCCAGCATTTT.

DNA of the CDR3: TGTGCCAGCAGGATGGACAGGGTTGTTGAGCGTGGCTACACCTTC. It encodes CASRMDRVVERGYTF. The gene calls are TRBV5-6 and TRBJ1-2; 8 bases align to TRBD1. V gave up 5 bases and J gave up 7 bases; unmatched junction bases: 13. The germline CDR1 and CDR2 sequences are SGHDT and YYEEEE. CDR3 size: 15 residues. Full variable domain (missing parts from reference TRBV5-6 and TRBJ1-2): DAGVTQSPTHLIKTRGQQVTLRCSPKSGHDTVSWYQQALGQGPQFIFQYYEEEERQRGNFPDRFSGHQFPNYSSELNVNALLLGDSALYLCASRMDRVVERGYTFGSGTRLTVV.

The V gene is TRBV6-5, the J gene TRBJ2-2; D gene unclear. The CDR3 extends over 15 amino acids. V gave up 6 bases and J gave up 4 bases, with 15 bases separating them. Germline V gives CDR1 MNHEY, CDR2 SVGAGI. The CDR3 protein is CASSPLAGFTGELFF. The CDR3 DNA reads TGTGCCAGCAGCCCCCTGGCAGGCTTCACCGGGGAGCTGTTTTTT.

The chain has TRBV29-1 and TRBJ2-2, with D possibly matching TRBD1 (5 bases). V was clipped by 6 bases and J by 4 bases, with 15 bases between them. CDR3 size: 14 residues. Germline CDR1 and CDR2: SQVTM and ANQGSEA. Written as DNA, the CDR3 is TGCAGCGTCGTATTGGGGCTCGGCACCGGGGAGCTGTTTTTT. It encodes CSVVLGLGTGELFF.

The genes are TRBV7-2 and TRBJ1-6, with TRBD1 identical over 7 bases. V lost 2 bases and J lost 9; bases outside the gene matches: 10. CDR1 and CDR2 from the germline V gene are SGHTA and FQGNSA. This CDR3 has 16 amino acids. The CDR3 DNA reads as TGTGCCAGCAGCTTATGGAGGGGGCAAGGGAGTTCACCCCTCCACTTT. Amino acid sequence: CASSLWRGQGSSPLHF.